A single T cell receptor beta chain is shown here with its context. The sample belongs to a study of blood T cell repertoires in COVID-19. The overall study: The origin of the acute and convalescent COVID-19 samples was the United States, Italy and Spain. PBMCs, B-cell-depleted T cells, or T cells were the source of the cDNA or gDNA that made up the material.

As handled by the study authors: It was from reference gene primer amplification that nucleated cell counts were estimated. The data were produced by immunoSEQ multiplex PCR, yet TCRdb's version contains in-frame clones alone and is incomplete. Clonal size and the V and J genes are those of that table, whereas D and trimming came from the DNA. The data hold 65,000 to 90,000 clones, with roughly 82% observed a single time. CDR1 and CDR2 from the germline V gene are SEHNR and FQNEAQ (reference sequence). The trim removed 3 bases at V and 7 bases at J, leaving 4 bases unmatched. CDR3 length: 13 residues.

The chain combines TRBV7-9 with TRBJ2-7; 9 positions match TRBD1. Sequenced sample: peripheral blood. This TCR was recovered from a man in his sixties with acute or convalescent COVID-19. CDR3 sequence reads: CASSLGQGTEQYF. The CDR3 coding sequence is TGTGCCAGCAGCTTGGGACAGGGTACAGAGCAGTACTTC.